This TCR beta chain appears in the sequencing data of a study of cytomegalovirus exposure and HLA in healthy donors (dated by TCRdb to 2015 to 2018). The study in broad terms: In an earlier analysis of some 610 of the donors, around 290 Gb of sequence data and 100 million or so unique TCR beta sequences from roughly 190 million T cells were reported. An early release covering 550 to 650 HLA-typed donors comprised approximately 290 gigabases of sequencing data and tens of millions of unique TCR sequences. The genetic ancestry cluster associated with self-reported Caucasian donors included over 80% of the roughly 390 genotyped donors. The study was designed to test whether signatures of past pathogen exposure could be identified by cataloging public T cell receptors. The T cell repertoires of 666 subjects were profiled by immunosequencing and related to cytomegalovirus serostatus. Along with the roughly 610-subject first cohort, a separate validation cohort of some 130 different subjects was used. The study combined high-throughput TCR immunosequencing, statistical association of individual TCRs with disease status, and machine learning to predict cytomegalovirus infection status. In a later analysis, previously published TCR beta repertoires from 550 to 750 donors were re-analyzed and high-resolution HLA genotyping was added so that TCR occurrence patterns could be studied. Rather than using new phenotypic data, the later analysis identified candidate immune exposures from TCR beta sequences and from how often those sequences occurred across donors. In an earlier analysis of around 540 of the donors, high-throughput TCR beta sequencing was used to judge whether each TCR beta V gene segment behaved as functional or pseudogenic. Donor age, sex, ethnicity and CMV serostatus were compiled together with the repertoire data. A later genetic analysis took genome-wide SNP genotypes for 398 of the 666 donors and used that subset as a discovery cohort. Every discovery cohort repertoire had been produced on one sequencing platform. Class I and class II HLA loci were covered by the typing at four-digit resolution. The number of donors typed differed by locus, with about 629-640 for A, B, C, DRB1 and DQB1, more than 500 for DQA1, 600 to 610 for DPA1, and around 450 for DPB1. About 5 DR-DQ haplotypes were handled as single units for association and clustering, since linkage in the cohort was strong. Across some 400 genotyped donors of the cohort, an average of roughly 250,000 unique TCR beta nucleotide sequences per donor were sequenced, and 15% to 20% of those sequences were non-productive.

The cohort comprised some 680 healthy bone marrow donors. At the time of sampling, every cohort member was nominally healthy, though immune exposures that went unrecorded were likely present. The donor was CMV seronegative and was included in the group of several hundred seronegative cohort members. A peripheral blood sample was collected from each donor, and TCR beta sequencing was performed on peripheral blood mononuclear cells. Genomic DNA extraction from the blood cell samples was performed with the Qiagen DNeasy Blood Extraction Kit. Inclusive of the bounding cysteine and phenylalanine, the CDR3 is 14 residues long. Only the CDR3 region is kept as DNA, spanning 42 bases read in frame from base 1. V and J are trimmed by 7 bases and 5 bases, and the gene matches miss 7 bases of the junction. The germline V gene (reference sequence) sets CDR1 to LNHDA and CDR2 to SQIVND. For this clone: Its antigen is not yet known. Base qualities are not at hand, and no much larger clone is one base apart.

The library was generated by the immunoSEQ multiplex PCR assay. A mixture of 60 forward primers for TCR Vbeta segments and 13 reverse primers for TCR Jbeta segments was used in the multiplex PCR. A multiplex PCR assay on genomic DNA amplified the CDR3 region of rearranged TCR beta genes. The Illumina HiSeq System was used to sequence the amplified TCR beta libraries as 87-base-pair reads. For the original study's pipeline: In a later analysis, tens of millions of unique TCR beta chains were counted across the roughly 610 repertoires, and about 9.9 million of these chains were shared by at least two donors. A nearest-neighbor algorithm error-corrected the raw reads and collapsed the reads into unique sequences, merging closely related sequences to remove PCR and sequencing errors. CDR3 sequences were aligned to IMGT reference sequences to assign V, D and J gene segments. For a sequence to be retained, a match of at least six nucleotides was required to both a V gene segment and a J gene segment. A rearrangement counted as productive if the CDR3 had no stop codons and remained in frame with V and J, and every other rearrangement counted as non-productive. CDR3 was defined by IMGT convention, running from the second conserved V-encoded cysteine to the conserved J-encoded phenylalanine. Sequences without an unambiguous match to a single V gene segment were excluded from the earlier analysis of a few hundred of the donors. In an earlier analysis of several hundred of the donors, a V segment was called functional when productive rearrangements were above 56.7%, and segregating when the standard deviation between donors exceeded 5%. A statistical classification framework was built for diagnosing cytomegalovirus status from the catalog of TCR beta chain sequences. V and J gene assignment, in a later analysis, came from comparing TCR nucleotide sequences with IMGT/GENE-DB human TR gene sequences. In a later analysis, CDR3 sequences and most-parsimonious VDJ recombination scenarios were assigned using the TCRdist pipeline. In a later analysis, each TCR beta chain was defined by its CDR3 amino acid sequence together with its V-gene family, and reads lacking a unique V-gene family were excluded. To address suspected cross-contamination and a sequencing artifact, a later analysis removed 592 highly shared, low-generation-probability nucleotide sequences. For each public chain, a later analysis derived a clonal expansion index from normalized ranks of inferred template counts within each repertoire. In a later analysis, generation probabilities were computed using a VDJ recombination model fitted to out-of-frame rearrangements, and the results were checked against IGoR. In a later analysis, hypergeometric tests were used to score TCR-TCR, TCR-HLA and TCR-CMV co-occurrence, with a repertoire-size bias correction applied to TCR pairs. In a later analysis, false discovery rates were estimated by permuting HLA or CMV assignments 20 times. In a later analysis, co-occurring TCRs were grouped with DBSCAN, and TCRdist sequence similarity was added when clustering was performed within HLA-allele-positive subsets. Co-occurrence clustering excluded repertoires with fewer than 30,000 or more than 120,000 public chains, plus five with anomalous nucleotide sharing. TCRdb limited this immuneACCESS table to in-frame rearrangements with V and J called. A share of clones is missing; checked studies link under half to unresolved V genes, and the rest is unexplained. The D gene and trimming were derived from the DNA, and the V and J assignments and clone size from that table. The sample table holds roughly 200,000 clones, of which under 85% were seen once. The top ten clonotypes cover 2.5% to 3.5% of the sample.

What the work shows at the level of the full study, not this receptor alone: The authors suggested that the approach could potentially be extended to other disease states and immunological phenotypes. Some IMGT-functional V segments, including TRBV6-2 and TRBV6-3, could not be told apart with the 87-base-pair reads, so those segments were excluded. In a later analysis, most CMV-associated TCR beta chains were found to appear HLA-restricted, with HLA associations seemingly driven largely by CMV exposure. According to a later analysis, TCR association rates differed among HLA loci, with DRB1 alleles showing the most associated TCRs and HLA-C alleles showing the fewest. The sequencing pipeline was judged likely to have produced a cluster of highly shared sequence variants as a technical artifact. An association between a missense DCLRE1C variant and V-gene and J-gene trimming of TCR beta chains was found in a later genetic analysis and replicated in an independent cohort. At a false discovery rate of 0.05, a later analysis linked about 16,000 TCR beta sequences to specific HLA alleles. Compared with the roughly 700-donor mean, donors in an Asian-associated ancestry cluster had fewer N-insertions in productive TCRs, according to a later genetic analysis. In an earlier analysis of roughly 560 of the donors, most TCR beta V segments were observed in productive rearrangements about 87% or about 30% of the time, broadly matching IMGT annotations. Only TCR beta chains were sequenced in this cohort, and the absence of alpha or paired-chain data limited detectable features. Compared with equally common non-associated chains, HLA-associated TCR beta chains in a later analysis were more clonally expanded and had lower generation probabilities. Sequencing depth was assumed to be roughly uniform across donors in the presence/absence analyses, though that assumption may not hold. In vitro tests confirmed that three of the cytomegalovirus-associated TCR beta chains recognize cytomegalovirus antigens. When HLA alleles, especially DR and DQ, strongly co-occurred, TCR associations were difficult to assign to individual alleles. The classifier was reported to diagnose cytomegalovirus status with high specificity and sensitivity in both the original and validation cohorts. A further reported finding was that TCR beta sequences accurately predicted the HLA-A and HLA-B alleles for most subjects in the first cohort. Several of the top co-occurrence clusters appeared to be linked to parvovirus B19, influenza, CMV and Epstein-Barr virus, according to a later analysis. Because some donors lacked HLA typing at each locus, the association tests relied only on the typed subset. Linkage disequilibrium might explain the correlated functional status among segregating V segments, but an unknown experimental factor could not be ruled out. While some public TCRs were present in many individuals, most TCR sequences turned up only very rarely across donors. A total of fewer than 200 TCR beta chains were listed by the study as associated with cytomegalovirus. Because counts were too low, some 17 rarely observed V segments, including chromosome 9 orphons, were left out of the earlier analysis of some 600 of the donors. The only immune exposure information available for the cohort was CMV serostatus.

The chain uses TRBV19 and TRBJ1-3; 8 of the junction bases match TRBD1. This sequence originates from a male donor in good health and CMV-seronegative. Sequencing input: PBMCs. The CDR3 protein sequence reads: CASKPGTGRNTIYF. The DNA reads TGTGCCAGTAAGCCCGGGACAGGCAGAAACACCATATATTTT.